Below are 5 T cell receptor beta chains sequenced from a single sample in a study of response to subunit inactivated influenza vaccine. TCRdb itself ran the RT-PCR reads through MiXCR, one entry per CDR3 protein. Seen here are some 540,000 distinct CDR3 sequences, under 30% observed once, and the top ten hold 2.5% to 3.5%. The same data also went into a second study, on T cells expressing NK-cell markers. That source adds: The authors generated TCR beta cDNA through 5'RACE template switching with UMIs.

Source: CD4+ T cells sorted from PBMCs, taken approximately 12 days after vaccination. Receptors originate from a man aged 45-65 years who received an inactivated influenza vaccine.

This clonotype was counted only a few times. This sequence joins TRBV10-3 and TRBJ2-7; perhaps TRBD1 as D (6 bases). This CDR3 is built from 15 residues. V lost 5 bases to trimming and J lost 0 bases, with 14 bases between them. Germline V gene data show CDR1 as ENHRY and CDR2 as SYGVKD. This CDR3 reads CAISTAQGRSYEQYF. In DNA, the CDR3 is TGTGCCATCAGTACGGCACAGGGCCGCTCCTACGAGCAGTACTTC.

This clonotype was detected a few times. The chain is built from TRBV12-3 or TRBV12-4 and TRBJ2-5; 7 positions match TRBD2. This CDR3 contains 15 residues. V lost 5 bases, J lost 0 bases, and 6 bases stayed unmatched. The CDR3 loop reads CASSAGRLYQETQYF. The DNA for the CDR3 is TGTGCCAGCAGTGCCGGGAGGCTGTACCAAGAGACCCAGTACTTC.

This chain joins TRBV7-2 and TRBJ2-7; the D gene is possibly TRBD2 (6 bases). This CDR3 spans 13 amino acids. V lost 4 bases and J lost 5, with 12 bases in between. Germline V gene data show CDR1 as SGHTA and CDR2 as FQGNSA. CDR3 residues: CASSSSGLHEQYF. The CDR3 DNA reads TGTGCCAGCAGCTCCAGCGGACTACACGAGCAGTACTTC.

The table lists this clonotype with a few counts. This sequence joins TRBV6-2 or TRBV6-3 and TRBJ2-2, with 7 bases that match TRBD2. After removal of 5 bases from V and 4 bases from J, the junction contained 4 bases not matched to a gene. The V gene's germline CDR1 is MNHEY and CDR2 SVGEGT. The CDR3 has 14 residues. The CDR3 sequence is CASSGLGVTGELFF. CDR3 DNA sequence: TGTGCCAGCAGTGGACTAGGGGTCACCGGGGAGCTGTTTTTT.

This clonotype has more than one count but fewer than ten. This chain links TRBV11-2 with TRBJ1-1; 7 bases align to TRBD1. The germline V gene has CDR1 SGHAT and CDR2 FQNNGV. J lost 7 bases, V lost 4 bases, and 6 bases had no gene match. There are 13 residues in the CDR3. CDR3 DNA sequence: TGTGCCAGCAGCTCCTACAGGGGTAGTGAAGCTTTCTTT. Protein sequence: CASSSYRGSEAFF.